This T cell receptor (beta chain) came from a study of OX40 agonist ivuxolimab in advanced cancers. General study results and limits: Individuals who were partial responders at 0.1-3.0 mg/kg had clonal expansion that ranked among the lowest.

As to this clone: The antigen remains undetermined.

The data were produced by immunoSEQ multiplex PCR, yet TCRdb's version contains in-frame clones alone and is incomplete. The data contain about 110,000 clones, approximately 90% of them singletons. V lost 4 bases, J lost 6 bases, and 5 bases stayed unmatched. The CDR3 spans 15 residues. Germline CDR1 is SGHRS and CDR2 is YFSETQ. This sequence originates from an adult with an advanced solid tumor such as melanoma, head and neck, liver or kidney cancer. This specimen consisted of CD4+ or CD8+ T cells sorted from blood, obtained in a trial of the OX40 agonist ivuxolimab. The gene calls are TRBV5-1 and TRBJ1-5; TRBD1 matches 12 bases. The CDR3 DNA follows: TGCGCCAGCAGCGCGGGGACAGGGGGCGGTCAGCCCCAGCATTTT. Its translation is CASSAGTGGGQPQHF.